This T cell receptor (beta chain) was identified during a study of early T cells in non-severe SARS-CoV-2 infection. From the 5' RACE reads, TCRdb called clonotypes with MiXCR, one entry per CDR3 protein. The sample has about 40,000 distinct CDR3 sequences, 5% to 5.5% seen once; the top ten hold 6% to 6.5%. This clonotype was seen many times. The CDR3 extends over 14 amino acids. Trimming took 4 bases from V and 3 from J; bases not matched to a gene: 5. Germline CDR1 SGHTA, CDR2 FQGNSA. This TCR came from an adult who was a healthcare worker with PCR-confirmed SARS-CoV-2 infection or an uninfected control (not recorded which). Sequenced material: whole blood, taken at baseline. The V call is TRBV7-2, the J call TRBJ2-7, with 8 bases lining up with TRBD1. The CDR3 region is CASSSDRGSYEQYF. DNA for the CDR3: TGTGCCAGCAGCTCCGACAGGGGTAGCTACGAGCAGTACTTC.